A selection of T cell receptor beta chains follows, all from one sample in a study of human T cells and chemical hapten exposure. MiXCR was run by TCRdb on the reads, yielding one entry per CDR3 protein. The data show roughly 120,000 distinct CDR3 sequences, 8.5% to 9% seen once. The sample comprised whole blood. The receptors were sampled from a human donor in good health. Some clones in this sample may be carry-over from other donors' samples. Both conserved end residues are part of each CDR3. Fields, in order: D gene, clone size, J gene, V gene, CDR3 DNA, CDR3 protein. D genes are given only for firm matches. Clone size is not always given. Where it is, it says once, few, many or a class for expanded clones.

>NA|NA|TRBJ1-4|TRBV10-3
TGTGCCATCAGTGACAGCAAGGGGACCGAAGGGGAAAAACTGTTTTTT
CAISDSKGTEGEKLFF
>TRBD1|many|TRBJ1-2|TRBV25-1
TGTGCCAGCAGTGAAATTCTAAGGACAGGAATCAGCTACACCTTC
CASSEILRTGISYTF
>TRBD1|NA|TRBJ2-4|TRBV11-2
TGTGCCAGCAGCACTTTGGTAGGAAGGGGGCGAGGGCACATTCAGTACTTC
CASSTLVGRGRGHIQYF
>NA|NA|TRBJ2-6|TRBV27
TGTGCCAGCAGTCCCAGGGGAGCTGGGGCCAACGTCCTGACTTTC
CASSPRGAGANVLTF
>NA|NA|TRBJ1-1|TRBV5-5
TGTGCCAGCAGCTTCAACACTGAAGCTTTCTTT
CASSFNTEAFF
>NA|NA|TRBJ2-1|TRBV10-2
TGCGCCAGCAGTGAATCTGTTGGTACCGGGCGGTTTCGTGAGCAGTTCTTC
CASSESVGTGRFREQFF
>NA|few|TRBJ2-1|TRBV7-4
TGTGCCAGCAGCCACGGGCGAATATCGGGGGACTACAATGAGCAGTTCTTC
CASSHGRISGDYNEQFF
>NA|many|TRBJ2-7|TRBV20-1
TGCAGTGCTAGAGGCCGTTCAGGGGGCGCGGGAGACGAGCAGTACTTC
CSARGRSGGAGDEQYF
>NA|NA|TRBJ1-2|TRBV2
TGTGCCAGCACCGGAGGGCAAAACTATGGCTACACCTTC
CASTGGQNYGYTF
>NA|few|TRBJ2-3|TRBV7-9
TGTGCCAGCAGCCCCGGGGCGCAAGATACGCAGTATTTT
CASSPGAQDTQYF
>TRBD1|few|TRBJ1-1|TRBV14
TGTGCCAGCAGCGGACAGGAGAACACTGAAGCTTTCTTT
CASSGQENTEAFF
>TRBD2|NA|TRBJ2-1|TRBV7-9
TGTGCCAGCAGCCCTCGTCGATCCAGCGGGAGACCCGGTGAGCAGTTCTTC
CASSPRRSSGRPGEQFF
>NA|few|TRBJ2-7|TRBV2
TGTGCCAGCAGTCCAAGCCCTTACCGGGACGATTACGAGCAGTACTTC
CASSPSPYRDDYEQYF
>TRBD1|many|TRBJ1-2|TRBV29-1
TGCAGCGTTGGGCAGGGGGCGAACTATGGCTACACCTTC
CSVGQGANYGYTF
>NA|few|TRBJ2-7|TRBV5-1
TGCGCCAGCAGCTCGGGACTCCGCTCCTACGAGCAGTACTTC
CASSSGLRSYEQYF
>NA|few|TRBJ2-7|TRBV7-9
TGTGCCAGCAGCTTAGGGAACCTCGTCGAGCAGTACTTC
CASSLGNLVEQYF
>TRBD2|few|TRBJ2-7|TRBV7-2
TGTGCCAGCAGACGGACTAGCGGGGGGGCCTACGAGCAGTACTTC
CASRRTSGGAYEQYF